These T cell receptor beta chains were read from a single sample in a study of blood T cell repertoires in COVID-19. TCRdb's copy holds only in-frame clones and misses some; the assay was immunoSEQ multiplex PCR. Counted here are tens of thousands of clones, 70% to 85% occurring once; the ten biggest clones make up approximately 4.5%. Sample: peripheral blood. Source of these receptors: a man aged 50-59 years with active COVID-19. Each CDR3 is given with its conserved first and last residue. The D gene is left open where the match is weak. For some rows the clone size is stated as once, few or many, or as a class when expanded; others skip it.

TRBD2,TRBV5-1,TRBJ2-5,NA,TGCGCCAGCAGACCCCTCTCAGACGGGGGGGCCATGAGGGGAGAGACCCAGTACTTC,CASRPLSDGGAMRGETQYF
NA,TRBV2,TRBJ2-5,NA,TGTGCCAGCAGTGCTGAGGTACAGACCCAGTACTTC,CASSAEVQTQYF
TRBD2,TRBV10-3,TRBJ2-1,NA,TGTGCCATGCGGGGACTAGCGGGGAAGAGCTCCTACAATGAGCAGTTCTTC,CAMRGLAGKSSYNEQFF
TRBD1,TRBV7-6,TRBJ1-5,NA,TGTGCCAGCAGCTTAGGACAGGGCTATGGCAATCAGCCCCAGCATTTT,CASSLGQGYGNQPQHF
NA,TRBV5-8,TRBJ1-3,NA,TGTGCCAGCAGCTTGACAGGGTCTGGAAACACCATATATTTT,CASSLTGSGNTIYF
NA,TRBV7-2,TRBJ1-5,NA,TGTGCCAGCAGCACCAGGGGCGTGCAGCCCCAGCATTTT,CASSTRGVQPQHF
NA,TRBV19,TRBJ1-1,few,TGTGCCAGTAGTAGGGCAGGGCAGACATCAGAGTTGAACACTGAAGCTTTCTTT,CASSRAGQTSELNTEAFF
NA,TRBV25-1,TRBJ1-1,few,TGTGCCAGCAGTGATTCCCTTTGGGGCAGGGGTTCTACTGAAGCTTTCTTT,CASSDSLWGRGSTEAFF
NA,TRBV5-1,TRBJ2-2,NA,TGCGCCAGCAGCCCGGGATTTTCCGGGGGGGAGCTGTTTTTT,CASSPGFSGGELFF
NA,TRBV4-1,TRBJ1-5,NA,TGCGCCAGCAGCCCCCTCCGAGGGAGCAATCAGCCCCAGCATTTT,CASSPLRGSNQPQHF
NA,TRBV12-3/TRBV12-4,TRBJ2-3,NA,TGTGCCAGCAGTGGGGAGGGCACAGATACGCAGTATTTT,CASSGEGTDTQYF
NA,TRBV4-2,TRBJ2-2,NA,TGTGCCAGCAGGAACAGTGTGCCCGCGAACACCGGGGAGCTGTTTTTT,CASRNSVPANTGELFF
TRBD2,TRBV7-8,TRBJ2-1,few,TGTGCCAGCAGCTTAGGGCGGCTAGCGGGAGAGCAGTTCTTC,CASSLGRLAGEQFF
TRBD2,TRBV27,TRBJ2-3,NA,TGTGCCAGCAGTTTATCGAGTGCGGGGGGTGGGACGCAGTATTTT,CASSLSSAGGGTQYF
NA,TRBV7-9,TRBJ1-2,NA,TGTGCCAGCAGTATAGGAGAAGGGAGAATCTATGGCTACACCTTC,CASSIGEGRIYGYTF
TRBD1,TRBV7-2,TRBJ1-5,NA,TGTGCCAGCAACCCAGGGGGGTCGAGCAATCAGCCCCAGCATTTT,CASNPGGSSNQPQHF
NA,TRBV11-2,TRBJ2-7,NA,TGTGCCAGCAGCTTAGAAGGGACTTTCCGCTCCTACGAGCAGTACTTC,CASSLEGTFRSYEQYF
TRBD2,TRBV6-5,TRBJ2-7,NA,TGTGCCAGCAGTTACTCATCCGCGGGGGGATACGAGCAGTACTTC,CASSYSSAGGYEQYF
NA,TRBV5-1,TRBJ2-2,NA,TGCGCCAGCAGCTTGGGTGACAGTCTAGGGACCGGGGAGCTGTTTTTT,CASSLGDSLGTGELFF
TRBD1,TRBV27,TRBJ2-7,NA,TGTGCCAGCAGTTTTTTGGGACAGGGTGGATCGGGCGAGCAGTACTTC,CASSFLGQGGSGEQYF
NA,TRBV28,TRBJ1-2,NA,TGTGCCAGCAGTTTAGGGCAGGGAAGATTAGGCTACACCTTC,CASSLGQGRLGYTF
TRBD1,TRBV6-1,TRBJ2-2,NA,TGTGCCAGCAGTGAAATCCCGACAGGGGGCGGAAAAACCGGGGAGCTGTTTTTT,CASSEIPTGGGKTGELFF
TRBD2,TRBV3-1/TRBV3-2,TRBJ2-3,few,TGTGCCAGCAGCTACCGGGGGGGCCGGACAGATACGCAGTATTTT,CASSYRGGRTDTQYF
TRBD2,TRBV6-6,TRBJ2-2,once,TGTGCCAGCAGAGAGCGGGGGAGCACCGGGGAGCTGTTTTTT,CASRERGSTGELFF
NA,TRBV20-1,TRBJ1-6,NA,TGCAGTGCTAGTCAGGGGATGGATAATTCACCCCTCCACTTT,CSASQGMDNSPLHF
TRBD1,TRBV7-2,TRBJ1-2,NA,TGTGCCAGCAGACAACCCGGGACAGGGGTTGGCTACACCTTC,CASRQPGTGVGYTF
NA,TRBV10-2,TRBJ1-1,NA,TGCGCCAGCAGTGGGGGCAGGGGAAACACTGAAGCTTTCTTT,CASSGGRGNTEAFF
NA,TRBV10-1,TRBJ2-2,NA,TGCGCCAGCAGCGCAACAGGGCCCACCGGGGAGCTGTTTTTT,CASSATGPTGELFF
NA,TRBV6-7,TRBJ1-6,once,TGTGCCAGCACACTGGGGGGGAACTCAAACCGCTATAATTCACCCCTCCACTTT,CASTLGGNSNRYNSPLHF
NA,TRBV6-5,TRBJ1-1,NA,TGTGCCAGCATGGCGTTGGGCCTACAGGACACTGAAGCTTTCTTT,CASMALGLQDTEAFF
TRBD2,TRBV24-1,TRBJ2-3,NA,TGTGCCACCAGTGCTAGCGGGGGCACAGATACGCAGTATTTT,CATSASGGTDTQYF
TRBD1,TRBV18,TRBJ1-3,NA,TGTGCCAGCTCATCTACAGGGGGCACTGGAAACACCATATATTTT,CASSSTGGTGNTIYF
NA,TRBV10-3,TRBJ1-4,few,TGTGCCATCAGTGTTGCGGGTGAAAAACTGTTTTTT,CAISVAGEKLFF
NA,TRBV12-3/TRBV12-4,TRBJ1-1,NA,TGTGCCAGCAGTCCGAAGGGGGATACTGAAGCTTTCTTT,CASSPKGDTEAFF
TRBD1,TRBV11-3,TRBJ2-7,NA,TGTGCCAGCAGCACCCGACAGGGCGCCTACGAGCAGTACTTC,CASSTRQGAYEQYF
TRBD1,TRBV9,TRBJ2-5,NA,TGTGCCAGCAGCCCCCGACAGGGCGGAGAGACCCAGTACTTC,CASSPRQGGETQYF
NA,TRBV3-1/TRBV3-2,TRBJ1-5,once,TGTGCCAGCAGCCAAGGTCGGGATCAGCCCCAGCATTTT,CASSQGRDQPQHF
TRBD2,TRBV5-5,TRBJ2-3,NA,TGTGCCAGCAGGGTGCGGGGGGCCACCGGCACAGATACGCAGTATTTT,CASRVRGATGTDTQYF
NA,TRBV13,TRBJ1-4,NA,TGTGCCAGCAGCGTCCAGGGGATCGCGACTAATGAAAAACTGTTTTTT,CASSVQGIATNEKLFF
TRBD2,TRBV9,TRBJ2-1,NA,TGTGCCAGCAGCGTAGCTTGGGGTAGCGGGGGCCTCGAGCAGTTCTTC,CASSVAWGSGGLEQFF
NA,TRBV6-2/TRBV6-3,TRBJ1-5,NA,TGTGCCAGCAGTTACTCTCAGGCCAATCAGCCCCAGCATTTT,CASSYSQANQPQHF
NA,TRBV18,TRBJ1-5,few,TGTGCCAGCTCACTAAGACAGGACAATCAGCCCCAGCATTTT,CASSLRQDNQPQHF
TRBD1,TRBV2,TRBJ1-1,NA,TGTGCCAGCCCGGGACAGACGAACACTGAAGCTTTCTTT,CASPGQTNTEAFF
TRBD2,TRBV5-5,TRBJ2-5,NA,TGTGCCAGCAGCCGACTAGCGGGGAGCCAAGAGACCCAGTACTTC,CASSRLAGSQETQYF
TRBD2,TRBV7-9,TRBJ2-5,NA,TGTGCCAGCAGCGAGACTAGCGGGGCCCAAGAGACCCAGTACTTC,CASSETSGAQETQYF
TRBD2,TRBV3-1/TRBV3-2,TRBJ2-7,few,TGTGCCAGCAGCCAAGATGTCGGGGGGGCCTACGAGCAGTACTTC,CASSQDVGGAYEQYF
TRBD1,TRBV2,TRBJ2-1,NA,TGTGCCAGCACTTGGACAGGGAATTACAATGAGCAGTTCTTC,CASTWTGNYNEQFF
TRBD1,TRBV19,TRBJ2-3,NA,TGTGCCAGTAACCCGGACAGGGTAGGCACAGATACGCAGTATTTT,CASNPDRVGTDTQYF
NA,TRBV2,TRBJ1-5,NA,TGTGCCAGCAGTGGGGGGGGACGGAATCAGCCCCAGCATTTT,CASSGGGRNQPQHF
TRBD1,TRBV7-9,TRBJ1-2,few,TGTGCCAGCAGCTCGCCGTGGGACAGCCAATTTGACTCAGAGGGCTACACCTTC,CASSSPWDSQFDSEGYTF
TRBD1,TRBV6-5,TRBJ1-6,NA,TGTGCCAGCAGGGGGACAGGGGGCTATAATTCACCCCTCCACTTT,CASRGTGGYNSPLHF